The present T cell receptor (beta chain) was sequenced within a study of blood T cell repertoires in COVID-19. Study-level background: The United States, Italy and Spain supplied acute and convalescent COVID-19 samples. The cDNA or gDNA used as material had been derived from T cells, B-cell-depleted T cells, or PBMCs.

This clone was seen only a few times. How the authors handled the data: Cell counts per sample came from amplifying reference gene primers. Measured with immunoSEQ multiplex PCR; TCRdb has only the in-frame clones, and not every one. That table is the source of V, J and clone size, and D and trimming were worked out from the DNA. This repertoire shows tens of thousands of clones, roughly four fifths found once; its top ten account for approximately 7%. The CDR3 is 13 residues long. With V trimmed by 4 bases and J by 8 bases, 7 bases remained unmatched. Germline values: CDR1 SGHNT, CDR2 YYREEE (reference sequence).

The specimen sequenced was peripheral blood. The V and J genes are TRBV5-4 and TRBJ1-2, with 8 bases identical to TRBD1. This receptor was identified in a human donor in a cohort sampled during active COVID-19. CDR3 loop: CASSQRQGRGYTF. The CDR3 coding sequence is TGTGCCAGCAGCCAGAGACAGGGGCGAGGCTACACCTTC. The whole variable domain, filled in from reference TRBV5-4 and TRBJ1-2, reads ETGVTQSPTHLIKTRGQQVTLRCSSQSGHNTVSWYQQALGQGPQFIFQYYREEENGRGNFPPRFSGLQFPNYSSELNVNALELDDSALYLCASSQRQGRGYTFGSGTRLTVV.